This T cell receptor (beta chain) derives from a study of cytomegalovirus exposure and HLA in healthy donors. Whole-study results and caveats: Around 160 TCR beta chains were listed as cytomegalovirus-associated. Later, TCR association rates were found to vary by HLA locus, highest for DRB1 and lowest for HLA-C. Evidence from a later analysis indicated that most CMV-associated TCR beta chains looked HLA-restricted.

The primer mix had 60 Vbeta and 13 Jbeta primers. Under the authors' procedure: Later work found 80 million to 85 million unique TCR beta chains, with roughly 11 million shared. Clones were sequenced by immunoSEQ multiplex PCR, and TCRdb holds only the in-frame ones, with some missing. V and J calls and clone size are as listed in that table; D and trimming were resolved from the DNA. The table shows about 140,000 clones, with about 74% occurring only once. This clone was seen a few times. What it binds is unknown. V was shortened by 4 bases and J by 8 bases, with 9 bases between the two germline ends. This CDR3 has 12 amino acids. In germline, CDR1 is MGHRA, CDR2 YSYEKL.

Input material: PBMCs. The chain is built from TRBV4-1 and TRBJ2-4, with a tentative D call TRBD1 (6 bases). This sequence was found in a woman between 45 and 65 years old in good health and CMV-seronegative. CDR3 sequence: CASSRPGDIQYF. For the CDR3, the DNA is TGCGCCAGCAGCCGTCCAGGGGACATTCAGTACTTC.